The rows below give T cell receptor beta chains drawn from one sample of a study of blood T cell repertoires in COVID-19. Profiling relied on immunoSEQ multiplex PCR, and the TCRdb table lists in-frame clones only, not all of them. Here the sample spans approximately 260,000 clones, about 85% being singletons. The sequencing input was peripheral blood. Source of these receptors: a man aged 60 to 75 who had recovered from COVID-19. The CDR3 runs from the conserved cysteine through the conserved F or W. The D gene is left open where the match is weak. The size field is filled for only some rows; it gives once, few, many or a size class.

clone_size | d_call | j_call | v_call | cdr3_nt | cdr3_aa
- | TRBD2 | TRBJ2-1 | TRBV27 | TGTGCCAGCAGTTTCCTAGCGGGTTCCCGCGGGGATGAGCAGTTCTTC | CASSFLAGSRGDEQFF
- | - | TRBJ2-2 | TRBV30 | TGTGCCTGGAGTGTTAGATTCACCGGGGAGCTGTTTTTT | CAWSVRFTGELFF
- | - | TRBJ1-2 | TRBV7-9 | TGTGCCAGCAGCTTAGAGCGGGGTTTCAGTGGCTACACCTTC | CASSLERGFSGYTF
- | - | TRBJ2-5 | TRBV29-1 | TGCAGCGTTGGACAGAAGCAAGAGACCCAGTACTTC | CSVGQKQETQYF
once | - | TRBJ1-3 | TRBV6-6 | TGTGCCAGCAGTTACACCGACGGGGGAAAAAACACCATATATTTT | CASSYTDGGKNTIYF
- | - | TRBJ2-5 | TRBV6-1 | TGTGCCAGCAGTTGGACAGAAACCAAGGAGACCCAGTACTTC | CASSWTETKETQYF
- | TRBD1 | TRBJ1-1 | TRBV5-4 | TGTGCCAGCAGGTTTGGACAGGGGTCTGAAGCTTTCTTT | CASRFGQGSEAFF
- | TRBD1 | TRBJ2-1 | TRBV6-5 | TGTGCCAGCAGTCGGTGGGACAGGGCAAATGAGCAGTTCTTC | CASSRWDRANEQFF
- | - | TRBJ1-2 | TRBV7-9 | TGTGCCAGCAGCTTAGCGACTTTCTATGGCTACACCTTC | CASSLATFYGYTF
- | TRBD1 | TRBJ1-3 | TRBV10-1 | TGCGCCAGCAGTGGGGACAGGCTCCCTGGAAACACCATATATTTT | CASSGDRLPGNTIYF
- | - | TRBJ2-3 | TRBV18 | TGTGCCAGCTCACCTCAGCGAAGCACAGATACGCAGTATTTT | CASSPQRSTDTQYF
- | - | TRBJ1-1 | TRBV3-1/TRBV3-2 | TGTGCCAGCAGCCAAGATGTCGCAGGCGTTTTGAGAACTGAAGCTTTCTTT | CASSQDVAGVLRTEAFF
few | TRBD1 | TRBJ1-4 | TRBV9 | TGTGCCAGCAGCGGGAGACAGGGGTCTAATGAAAAACTGTTTTTT | CASSGRQGSNEKLFF
- | - | TRBJ2-1 | TRBV7-2 | TGTGCCAGCAGCTTAAATAGCCTCGGGGAGCAGTTCTTC | CASSLNSLGEQFF
- | - | TRBJ1-2 | TRBV11-2 | TGTGCCAGCAGCTCCGCGGGGATCGCAAGAGGTTATGGCTACACCTTC | CASSSAGIARGYGYTF
- | TRBD1 | TRBJ1-2 | TRBV29-1 | TGCAGCGCGGTGACAGGGGGATATGGCTACACCTTC | CSAVTGGYGYTF
- | - | TRBJ1-5 | TRBV20-1 | TGCAGTGCTAATGATTGGACTAGGAGGAGCAATCAGCCCCAGCATTTT | CSANDWTRRSNQPQHF
- | TRBD1 | TRBJ2-2 | TRBV27 | TGTGCCAGCATTGATAGATCGGGACAGGGCAACACCGGGGAGCTGTTTTTT | CASIDRSGQGNTGELFF
- | TRBD1 | TRBJ1-2 | TRBV30 | TGTGCCTGGAGCAGGGACAGGGGAGGCTATGGCTACACCTTC | CAWSRDRGGYGYTF
- | TRBD1 | TRBJ2-1 | TRBV6-1 | TGTGCCAGCAGTGAGCGGGACAGGGACTACAATGAGCAGTTCTTC | CASSERDRDYNEQFF
- | TRBD1 | TRBJ1-6 | TRBV10-2 | TGCGCCAGCACCAATCTAATCGGACAGGGGCGGAATTCACCCCTCCACTTT | CASTNLIGQGRNSPLHF
- | - | TRBJ1-4 | TRBV7-9 | TGTGCCAGCAGCTTAGTCGGTGGTTCAGGAAAACTGTTTTTT | CASSLVGGSGKLFF
- | TRBD1 | TRBJ1-1 | TRBV7-6 | TGTGCCAGCAGCTTTACAGGGGGTAGTTGGACTGAAGCTTTCTTT | CASSFTGGSWTEAFF
few | - | TRBJ2-2 | TRBV5-1 | TGCGCCAGCAGCTTACTGGACAGTAACACCGGGGAGCTGTTTTTT | CASSLLDSNTGELFF
- | TRBD1 | TRBJ1-5 | TRBV24-1 | TGTGCCACCAGTGACCCTGGGACAGGGGATCAGCCCCAGCATTTT | CATSDPGTGDQPQHF
- | TRBD1 | TRBJ1-3 | TRBV15 | TGTGCCACCAGTGGGACAGTTGGAAACACCATATATTTT | CATSGTVGNTIYF
- | - | TRBJ2-2 | TRBV19 | TGTGCCAGTAGTAGCGGAATCGCGAACACCGGGGAGCTGTTTTTT | CASSSGIANTGELFF
- | TRBD2 | TRBJ2-1 | TRBV9 | TGTGCCAGCACGGGACTAGTGAATGAGCAGTTCTTC | CASTGLVNEQFF
- | - | TRBJ1-1 | TRBV18 | TGTGCCAGTGGGGGGGCGATTAGAAACACTGAAGCTTTCTTT | CASGGAIRNTEAFF
- | TRBD1 | TRBJ1-2 | TRBV4-2 | TGTGCCAGCAGCCAAGATTTGACAGGGGGATACACAAACTATGGCTACACCTTC | CASSQDLTGGYTNYGYTF
- | - | TRBJ1-2 | TRBV28 | TGTGCCAGCAGTTTCACAGGTGGCTACACCTTC | CASSFTGGYTF
- | TRBD2 | TRBJ2-1 | TRBV27 | TGTGCCAGCAGTTCGGCGGGGGGCGGAAACAATGAGCAGTTCTTC | CASSSAGGGNNEQFF
once | - | TRBJ1-1 | TRBV11-2 | TGTGCCAGCAGGGCCCTCTCGAACACTGAAGCTTTCTTT | CASRALSNTEAFF
- | - | TRBJ2-5 | TRBV6-2/TRBV6-3 | TGTGCCAGCAGCCCAACACAAACGGGGACCCAGTACTTC | CASSPTQTGTQYF
- | - | TRBJ2-7 | TRBV6-5 | TGTGCCAGTCGAACAGGCCCCTACGAGCAGTACTTC | CASRTGPYEQYF
- | - | TRBJ1-1 | TRBV5-1 | TGCGCCAGCAGCTTGGCGACACGGGACAAGAACACTGAAGCTTTCTTT | CASSLATRDKNTEAFF
- | TRBD1 | TRBJ1-5 | TRBV10-3 | TGTGCCATCAAACAGGGGGCCGATCAGCCCCAGCATTTT | CAIKQGADQPQHF
- | TRBD1 | TRBJ1-1 | TRBV5-1 | TGCGCCAGCAGCTTCTCACCGGGACAGGGGACTGAAGCTTTCTTT | CASSFSPGQGTEAFF
- | TRBD1 | TRBJ2-5 | TRBV5-1 | TGCGCCAGCAGCTTGTTCAGGGGGCCCCAAGAGACCCAGTACTTC | CASSLFRGPQETQYF
- | TRBD1 | TRBJ2-3 | TRBV29-1 | TGCAGCGTTGACGCCAGACAGGGGGGCACAGATACGCAGTATTTT | CSVDARQGGTDTQYF
- | - | TRBJ2-1 | TRBV2 | TGTGCCAGCAGCGTCCGAGCAGGACTCTACAATGAGCAGTTCTTC | CASSVRAGLYNEQFF
- | TRBD1 | TRBJ1-1 | TRBV7-9 | TGTGCCAGCAGCTCATTTGAGGGACAGGGAGAAGCTTTCTTT | CASSSFEGQGEAFF
- | - | TRBJ1-2 | TRBV6-1 | TGTGCCAGCAGTGAAGCGCTTCTTACGCGCGGCTACACCTTC | CASSEALLTRGYTF